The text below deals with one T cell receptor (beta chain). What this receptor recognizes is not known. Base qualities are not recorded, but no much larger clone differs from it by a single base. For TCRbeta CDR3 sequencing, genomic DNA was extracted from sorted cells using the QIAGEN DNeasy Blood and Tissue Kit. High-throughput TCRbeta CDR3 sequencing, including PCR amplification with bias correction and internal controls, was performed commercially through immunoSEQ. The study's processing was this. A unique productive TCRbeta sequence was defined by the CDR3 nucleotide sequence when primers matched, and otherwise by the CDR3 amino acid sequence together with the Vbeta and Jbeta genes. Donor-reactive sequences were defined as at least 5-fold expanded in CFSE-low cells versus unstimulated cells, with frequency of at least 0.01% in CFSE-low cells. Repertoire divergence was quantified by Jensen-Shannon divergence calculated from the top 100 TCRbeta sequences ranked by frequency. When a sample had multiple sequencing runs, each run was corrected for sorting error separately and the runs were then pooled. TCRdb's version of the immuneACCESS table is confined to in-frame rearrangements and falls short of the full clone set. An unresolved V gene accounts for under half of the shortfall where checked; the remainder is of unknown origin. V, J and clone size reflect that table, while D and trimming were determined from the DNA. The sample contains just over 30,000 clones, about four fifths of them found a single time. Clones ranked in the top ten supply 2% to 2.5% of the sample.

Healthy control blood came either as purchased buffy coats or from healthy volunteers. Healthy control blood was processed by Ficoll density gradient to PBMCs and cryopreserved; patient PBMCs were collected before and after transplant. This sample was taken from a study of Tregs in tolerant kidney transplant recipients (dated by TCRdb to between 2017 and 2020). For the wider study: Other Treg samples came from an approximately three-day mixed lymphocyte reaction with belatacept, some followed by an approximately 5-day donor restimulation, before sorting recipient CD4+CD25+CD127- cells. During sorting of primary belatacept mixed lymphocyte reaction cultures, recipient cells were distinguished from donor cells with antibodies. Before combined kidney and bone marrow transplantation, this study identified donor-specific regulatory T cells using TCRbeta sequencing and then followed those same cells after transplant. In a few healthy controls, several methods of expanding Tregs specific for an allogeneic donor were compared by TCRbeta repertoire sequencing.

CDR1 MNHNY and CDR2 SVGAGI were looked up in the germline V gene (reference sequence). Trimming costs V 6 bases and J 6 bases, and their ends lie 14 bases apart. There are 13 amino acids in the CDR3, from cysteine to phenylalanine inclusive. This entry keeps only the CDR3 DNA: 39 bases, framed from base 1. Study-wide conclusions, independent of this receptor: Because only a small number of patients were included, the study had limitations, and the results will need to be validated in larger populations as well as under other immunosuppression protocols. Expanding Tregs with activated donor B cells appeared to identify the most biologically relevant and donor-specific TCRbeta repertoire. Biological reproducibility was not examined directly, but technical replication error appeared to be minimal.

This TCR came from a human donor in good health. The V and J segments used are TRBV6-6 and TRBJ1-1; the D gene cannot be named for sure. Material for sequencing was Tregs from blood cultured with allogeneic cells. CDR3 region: CASRQTTGAEAFF. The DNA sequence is TGTGCCAGCAGACAGACCACCGGGGCTGAAGCTTTCTTT.